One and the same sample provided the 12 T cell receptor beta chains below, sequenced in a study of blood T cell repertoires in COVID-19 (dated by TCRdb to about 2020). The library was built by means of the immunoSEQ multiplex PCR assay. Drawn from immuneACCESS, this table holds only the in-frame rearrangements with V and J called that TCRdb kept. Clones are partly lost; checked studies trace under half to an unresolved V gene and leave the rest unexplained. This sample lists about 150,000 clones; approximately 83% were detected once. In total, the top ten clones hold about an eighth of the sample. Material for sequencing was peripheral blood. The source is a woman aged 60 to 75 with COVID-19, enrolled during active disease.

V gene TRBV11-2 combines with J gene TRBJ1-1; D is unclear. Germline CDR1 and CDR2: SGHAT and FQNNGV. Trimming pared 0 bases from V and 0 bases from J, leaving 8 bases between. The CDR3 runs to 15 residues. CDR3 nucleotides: TGTGCCAGCAGCTTAGAGGTCAGGATGAACACTGAAGCTTTCTTT. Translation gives CASSLEVRMNTEAFF.

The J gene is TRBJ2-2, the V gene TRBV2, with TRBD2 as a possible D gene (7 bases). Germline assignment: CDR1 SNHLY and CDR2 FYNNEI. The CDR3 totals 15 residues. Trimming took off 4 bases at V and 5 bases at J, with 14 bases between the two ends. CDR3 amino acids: CASSAGGRRTGELFF. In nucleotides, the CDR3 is TGTGCCAGCAGTGCGGGGGGCCGGCGGACCGGGGAGCTGTTTTTT.

CDR3 region: CASTSSGRNTDTQYF. For the CDR3, the DNA is TGCGCCAGCACCTCTAGCGGGAGAAACACAGATACGCAGTATTTT. The chain couples TRBV5-1 to TRBJ2-3; 10 bases map to TRBD2. This CDR3 spans 15 amino acids. Germline assignment: CDR1 SGHRS and CDR2 YFSETQ. With 6 bases clipped from V and 2 bases from J, the junction kept 6 bases outside the gene matches. The full variable domain, completed using reference TRBV5-1 and TRBJ2-3, is KAGVTQTPRYLIKTRGQQVTLSCSPISGHRSVSWYQQTPGQGLQFLFEYFSETQRNKGNFPGRFSGRQFSNSRSEMNVSTLELGDSALYLCASTSSGRNTDTQYFGPGTRLTVL.

The CDR3 DNA is TGTGCCATCAGTGTAACAGGGGGACCCTACAATGAGCAGTTCTTC. Its protein product is CAISVTGGPYNEQFF. The chain links TRBV10-3 to TRBJ2-1; TRBD1 matches 8 bases. The V and J ends lost 4 bases and 2 bases, in that order; junction bases with no gene match: 4. Looked up from germline, CDR1 is ENHRY and CDR2 is SYGVKD. The CDR3 is made up of 15 amino acids.

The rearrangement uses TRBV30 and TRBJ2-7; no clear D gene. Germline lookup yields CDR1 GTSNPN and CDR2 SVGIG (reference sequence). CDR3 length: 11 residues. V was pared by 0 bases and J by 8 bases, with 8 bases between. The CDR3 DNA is TGTGCCTGGAGTGTAAGTCAGAAGCAGTACGTC. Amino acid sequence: CAWSVSQKQYV.

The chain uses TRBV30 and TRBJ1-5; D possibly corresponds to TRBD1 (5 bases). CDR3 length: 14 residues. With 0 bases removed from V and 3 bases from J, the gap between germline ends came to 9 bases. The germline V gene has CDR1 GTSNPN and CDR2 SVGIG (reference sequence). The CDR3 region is CAWSVGGTNQPQHF. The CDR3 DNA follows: TGTGCCTGGAGTGTCGGGGGGACCAATCAGCCCCAGCATTTT.

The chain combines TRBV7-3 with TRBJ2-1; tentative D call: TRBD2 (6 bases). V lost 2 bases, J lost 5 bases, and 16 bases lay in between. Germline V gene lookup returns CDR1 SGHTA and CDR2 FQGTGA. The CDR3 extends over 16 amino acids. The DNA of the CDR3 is TGTGCCAGCAGCTTATTCCGGGCGGGCGGGGACAATGAGCAGTTCTTC. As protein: CASSLFRAGGDNEQFF.

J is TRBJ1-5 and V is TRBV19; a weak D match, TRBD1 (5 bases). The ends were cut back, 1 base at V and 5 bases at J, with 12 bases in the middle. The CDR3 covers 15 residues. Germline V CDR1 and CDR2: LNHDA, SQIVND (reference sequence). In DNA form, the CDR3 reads TGTGCCAGTAGTATAGGGGGACTTCTCCATCAGCCCCAGCATTTT. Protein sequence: CASSIGGLLHQPQHF.

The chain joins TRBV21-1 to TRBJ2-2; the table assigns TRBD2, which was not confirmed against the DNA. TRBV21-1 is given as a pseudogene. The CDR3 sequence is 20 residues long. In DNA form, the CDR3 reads TGTGCCAGCAGCAAAGCGCAGGGGCTAGCGGGAGCGGTGAACACCGGGGAGCTGTTTTTT. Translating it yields CASSKAQGLAGAVNTGELFF.

The CDR3 spells CASRQGSSLGYTF. In DNA, the CDR3 is TGTGCCAGCCGACAGGGAAGTTCGCTTGGCTACACCTTC. The gene calls are TRBV27 and TRBJ1-2; 7 bases are a match to TRBD1. CDR1 and CDR2 (germline): MNHEY, SMNVEV (reference sequence). Trimming cost V 8 bases and J 7 bases; bases outside gene matches: 10. The CDR3 is made up of 13 amino acids.

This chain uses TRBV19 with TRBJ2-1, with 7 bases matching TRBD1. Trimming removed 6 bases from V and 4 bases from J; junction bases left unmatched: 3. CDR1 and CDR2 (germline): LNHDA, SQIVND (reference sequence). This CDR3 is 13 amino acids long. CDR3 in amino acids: CASSRDRYNEQFF. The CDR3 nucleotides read TGTGCCAGTAGCCGGGACAGATACAATGAGCAGTTCTTC.

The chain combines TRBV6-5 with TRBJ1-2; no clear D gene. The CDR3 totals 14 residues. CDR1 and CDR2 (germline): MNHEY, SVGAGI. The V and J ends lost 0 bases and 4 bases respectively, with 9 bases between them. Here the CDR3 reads CASSYSQTTYGYTF. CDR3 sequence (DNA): TGTGCCAGCAGTTACTCTCAGACAACCTATGGCTACACCTTC.